This T cell receptor (beta chain) was captured in a study of regulatory T cells in long-lasting Graves disease. Across the whole study: Antithyroid drug use was under 3 months in newly diagnosed Graves' patients.

This clonotype was detected a few times. Antigen unknown. Arm-PCR of CDR3 regions and iRepertoire HTBI primers were used to build TCR beta libraries. TCRdb re-analysed the multiplex PCR reads in MiXCR, keeping a single row per CDR3 protein. The table lists about 370,000 distinct CDR3 sequences, 15% to 19% of them singletons. Study-wide points: Lower TCR diversity characterized persistent Graves' patients relative to newly diagnosed patients.

Time point specified: newly diagnosed GD, antithyroid drugs for less than 3 months. After RNA was extracted from PBMCs, the TCR library was made from it. The germline CDR1 and CDR2 sequences are ENHRY and SYGVKD. The CDR3 is 14 residues long. The junction had 9 bases not matched to a gene; V was cut back by 4 bases and J by 11 bases. Sample: peripheral blood mononuclear cells (PBMCs), taken at new diagnosis, from a patient treated with antithyroid drugs. V and J are TRBV10-3 and TRBJ1-1; 11 nucleotides agree with TRBD1. The receptor's source is a female donor with Graves disease. CDR3 in DNA: TGTGCCATCAGTGGGACGGGACAGGGGGTGAATGCTTTCTTT. It is translated as CAISGTGQGVNAFF.